This record covers a single T cell receptor beta chain. What it binds is unknown. The sample originates from a study of cytomegalovirus exposure and HLA in healthy donors. Notes on the study in general: The study flagged some 170 TCR beta chains as cytomegalovirus-associated.

Method: immunoSEQ multiplex PCR; TCRdb's copy keeps in-frame clones and lacks some. The sample holds approximately 260,000 clones; approximately 86% are singletons and the top ten take 1% to 1.5%. The donors were part of the validation cohort, which consisted of more than 90 subjects and was separate from the first cohort of about 650 subjects. Per the germline V gene, CDR1 is SNHLY and CDR2 is FYNNEI. Between the trimmed V and J ends, which lost 6 bases and 4 bases, there was a span of 18 bases. The length of the CDR3 is 15 residues. This receptor was taken from a woman in her thirties in good health and CMV-seropositive. The chain carries TRBV2 and TRBJ1-2; D is perhaps TRBD1 (6 bases). The sample consisted of PBMCs. CDR3 nucleotides: TGTGCCAGCAGAAGGACAGACCTTACCCCCTATGGCTACACCTTC. This translates into CASRRTDLTPYGYTF. Based on the CDR3 plus reference TRBV2 and TRBJ1-2, the full variable domain is EPEVTQTPSHQVTQMGQEVILRCVPISNHLYFYWYRQILGQKVEFLVSFYNNEISEKSEIFDDQFSVERPDGSNFTLKIRSTKLEDSAMYFCASRRTDLTPYGYTFGSGTRLTVV.